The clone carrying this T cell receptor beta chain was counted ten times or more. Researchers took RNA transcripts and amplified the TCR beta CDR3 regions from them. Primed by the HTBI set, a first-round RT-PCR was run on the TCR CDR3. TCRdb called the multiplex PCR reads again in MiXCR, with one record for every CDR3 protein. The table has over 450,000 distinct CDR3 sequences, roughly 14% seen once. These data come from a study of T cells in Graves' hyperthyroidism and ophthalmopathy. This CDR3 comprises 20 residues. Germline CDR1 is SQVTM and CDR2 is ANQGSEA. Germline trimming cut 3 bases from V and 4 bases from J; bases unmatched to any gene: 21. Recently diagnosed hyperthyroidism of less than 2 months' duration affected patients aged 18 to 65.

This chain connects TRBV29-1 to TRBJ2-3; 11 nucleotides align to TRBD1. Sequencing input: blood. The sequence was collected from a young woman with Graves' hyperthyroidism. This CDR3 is CSVDQSPGQGVGRSPDTQYF. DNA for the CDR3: TGCAGCGTTGACCAATCCCCGGGACAGGGGGTCGGTCGGAGCCCAGATACGCAGTATTTT.